These 4 T cell receptor beta chains were sequenced from one sample in a study of PD-L1 blockade in urothelial cancer. Repertoires were generated with immunoSEQ multiplex PCR, while TCRdb's copy carries only in-frame clones and drops some. The table lists roughly 84,000 clones, 82% of them singletons. The specimen comprised PBMCs, sampled around atezolizumab (anti-PD-L1) treatment. Receptors were obtained from a man between 65 and 85 years old with urothelial cancer.

The V gene is TRBV6-1, the J gene TRBJ1-2; D uncertain. The V end lost 6 bases, the J end lost 1 base, and 15 bases lay between the germline ends. The CDR3 totals 15 residues. Germline CDR1 MNHNS, CDR2 SASEGT. This CDR3 is CASRGAGDSNYGYTF. Written as DNA, the CDR3 is TGTGCCAGCAGGGGAGCCGGGGATAGTAACTATGGCTACACCTTC.

The rearrangement joins TRBV15 to TRBJ2-7; 7 nucleotides match TRBD1. CDR1 is LNHNV and CDR2 is YYDKDF in the germline V gene (reference sequence). The junction had 4 bases not matched to a gene; V was cut back by 2 bases and J by 0 bases. The CDR3 loop spans 15 amino acids. CDR3 loop: CATSRTDRSSYEQYF. Here the CDR3 DNA reads TGTGCCACCAGCAGAACGGACAGGTCCTCCTACGAGCAGTACTTC.

This chain uses TRBV9 with TRBJ1-5, with 7 nucleotides matching TRBD1. This CDR3 has 15 residues. Losses at the gene ends were 0 bases for V and 2 bases for J; bases not matched to a gene: 2. Germline CDR1 is SGDLS and CDR2 is YYNGEE. CDR3 loop: CASSVEGAGNQPQHF. CDR3 DNA: TGTGCCAGCAGCGTAGAGGGGGCTGGCAATCAGCCCCAGCATTTT.

The rearrangement uses TRBV6-5 and TRBJ2-7; D remains unclear. The germline V gene has CDR1 MNHEY and CDR2 SVGAGI. The germline V and J ends were trimmed by 5 bases and 2 bases, with 4 bases remaining between them. The CDR3 totals 11 residues. CDR3 sequence: CASSETYEQYF. The CDR3 DNA reads TGTGCCAGCAGTGAGACCTACGAGCAGTACTTC.